One and the same sample provided the 14 T cell receptor beta chains below, sequenced in a study of T cells in Graves' hyperthyroidism and ophthalmopathy. RNA transcripts provided the source from which TCR beta CDR3 regions were amplified. Using the HTBI primer set, a first-round RT-PCR was run on the TCR CDR3. TCRdb analysed the multiplex PCR reads with MiXCR anew, one entry per CDR3 protein. The sample consists of approximately 610,000 distinct CDR3 sequences, around 15% of them appearing once. Specimen: blood. The receptors were gathered from a woman aged 40 to 50 with Graves' ophthalmopathy.

This rearrangement joins TRBV6-9 to TRBJ1-6; D is uncertain. Trimming took 6 bases from V and 10 from J, leaving 13 bases between them. This CDR3 has 13 residues. Germline CDR1 is MNHGY and CDR2 is SVAAGI. CDR3: CASRAVAESPLHF. DNA for the CDR3: TGTGCCAGCAGGGCAGTGGCAGAATCACCCCTCCACTTT.

This chain's CDR3 is CASSLGRRAKGYTF. DNA for the CDR3: TGTGCCAGCAGTTTGGGAAGAAGGGCGAAGGGCTACACCTTC. The chain has TRBV27 and TRBJ1-2; D unclear. This CDR3 has 14 residues. Per the germline V gene, CDR1 is MNHEY and CDR2 is SMNVEV (reference sequence). V was pared by 3 bases and J by 8 bases, with 16 bases between.

This clonotype showed up many times. The chain couples TRBV12-3 or TRBV12-4 to TRBJ1-2, with 9 bases lining up with TRBD1. The CDR3 has 17 residues. Germline trimming cut 4 bases from V and 7 bases from J; bases unmatched to any gene: 16. CDR3 protein: CASSSRDGGTGRIGYTF. The DNA for the CDR3 is TGTGCCAGCAGTTCTAGAGACGGGGGGACAGGGAGGATTGGCTACACCTTC.

This clonotype was observed at least ten times. J is TRBJ2-7 and V is TRBV3-1; D call uncertain. Looked up from germline, CDR1 is LGHDT and CDR2 is YNNKEL (reference sequence). Between the trimmed V and J ends, which lost 4 bases and 4 bases, there was a span of 14 bases. The CDR3 covers 14 residues. The DNA for the CDR3 is TGTGCCAGCAGCCCCGCCTGGAGAGGTTACGAGCAGTACTTC. Translated, it gives CASSPAWRGYEQYF.

V gene TRBV19 combines with J gene TRBJ1-2, with 7 bases matching TRBD1. The CDR3 sequence is 16 residues long. Germline V CDR1 and CDR2: LNHDA, SQIVND (reference sequence). Germline trimming cut 6 bases from V and 3 bases from J; bases unmatched to any gene: 13. The CDR3: CASSNPRGLRDYGYTF. The CDR3 DNA reads as TGTGCCAGTAGCAACCCAAGGGGGCTACGGGACTATGGCTACACCTTC.

A few counts support this clonotype. The J gene is TRBJ1-2, the V gene TRBV20-1; D remains unclear. CDR3 length: 13 amino acids. CDR1 and CDR2 (germline): DFQATT, SNEGSKA (reference sequence). V lost 6 bases and J lost 4, with 15 bases in between. CDR3 sequence (DNA): TGCAGTGCCCCCCAGAGGACTGTCTATGGCTACACCTTC. It encodes CSAPQRTVYGYTF.

This clonotype has at least ten counts. CDR3 amino acids: CAWSRGNTGELFF. DNA of the CDR3: TGTGCCTGGAGTAGGGGAAACACCGGGGAGCTGTTTTTT. The chain recombines TRBV30 with TRBJ2-2; weak D call: TRBD1 (5 bases). Trimming pared 2 bases from V and 2 bases from J, leaving 6 bases between. Looked up from germline, CDR1 is GTSNPN and CDR2 is SVGIG (reference sequence). This CDR3 region has 13 residues.

The gene calls are TRBV6-1 and TRBJ1-5, with 10 bases that match TRBD1. V lost 7 bases to trimming and J lost 5 bases; unmatched junction nucleotides: 5. Germline CDR1 is MNHNS and CDR2 is SASEGT. This CDR3 is 14 amino acids long. CDR3 in DNA: TGTGCCAGCAATATGGGACAGGGGTATCAGCCCCAGCATTTT. It is translated as CASNMGQGYQPQHF.

V gene TRBV18 combines with J gene TRBJ2-6; D not resolved. The CDR3 spans 15 residues. Germline values: CDR1 KGHSH, CDR2 LQKENI. V lost 3 bases, J lost 2 bases, and 8 bases lay in between. CDR3 protein: CASSPPGTGANVLTF. CDR3 sequence (DNA): TGTGCCAGCTCACCCCCTGGGACTGGGGCCAACGTCCTGACTTTC.

At least ten counts were recorded for this clonotype. This chain uses TRBV6-5 with TRBJ1-1, with D tentatively TRBD1 (6 bases). The CDR3 extends over 15 amino acids. Germline loops: CDR1 MNHEY, CDR2 SVGAGI. Trimming left V 0 bases short and J 1 base short, with 9 bases between. The CDR3 protein is CASSYSAGANTEAFF. CDR3 DNA: TGTGCCAGCAGTTACTCGGCAGGGGCGAACACTGAAGCTTTCTTT.

Ten or more counts support this clonotype. This CDR3 is CATSDSLTGGHEAFF. The DNA for the CDR3 is TGTGCCACCAGTGATTCCTTGACAGGAGGGCATGAAGCTTTCTTT. The chain recombines TRBV24-1 with TRBJ1-1; possible D gene TRBD1, 6 bases. CDR1 is KGHDR, CDR2 SFDVKD, per germline. CDR3 length: 15 residues. Trimming took off 2 bases at V and 7 bases at J, with 16 bases between the two ends.

This clonotype has ten or more counts. This chain uses TRBV7-2 with TRBJ1-1; D gene uncertain. V lost 1 base, J lost 7 bases, and 10 bases lay in between. This CDR3 is 13 amino acids long. Germline CDR1 SGHTA, CDR2 FQGNSA. In nucleotides, the CDR3 is TGTGCCAGCAGCTTAGAGTGGAGGAATGAAGCTTTCTTT. Amino acids: CASSLEWRNEAFF.

The chain carries TRBV19 and TRBJ2-5; either TRBD1 or TRBD2 may supply D (5 bases each). The CDR3 spans 14 residues. Looked up from germline, CDR1 is LNHDA and CDR2 is SQIVND (reference sequence). Trimming took 0 bases from V and 4 from J, leaving 9 bases between them. The CDR3 region is CASSIERGRETQYF. The CDR3 bases are TGTGCCAGTAGTATAGAGAGGGGCCGAGAGACCCAGTACTTC. Full variable domain (missing parts from reference TRBV19 and TRBJ2-5): DGGITQSPKYLFRKEGQNVTLSCEQNLNHDAMYWYRQDPGQGLRLIYYSQIVNDFQKGDIAEGYSVSREKKESFPLTVTSAQKNPTAFYLCASSIERGRETQYFGPGTRLLVL.

This clonotype was seen a handful of times. This may arise from a read error, as a much more abundant clone is one base away. The chain combines TRBV6-5 with TRBJ2-5; either TRBD1 or TRBD2 may fit D (6 bases each). The CDR3 covers 14 residues. Germline loops: CDR1 MNHEY, CDR2 SVGAGI. The CDR3 is CAGSYFGGGETQYF. CDR3 nucleotides: TGTGCCGGCAGTTACTTCGGGGGCGGGGAGACCCAGTACTTC.